The clone carrying this T cell receptor beta chain was picked up one time. This sample was included in a study of blood T cell repertoires in COVID-19. The wider study: PBMCs, B-cell-depleted T cells, or T cells provided the cDNA or gDNA that made up the material.

Generated by immunoSEQ multiplex PCR, the TCRdb table keeps only in-frame clones and is missing some. The table includes 350,000 to 450,000 clones, approximately 93% detected once. Living in about 25 US areas, the participants were between about 18 and 90 years of age. Assignment of participants to cohorts was predicated upon participant-reported clinical history. The CDR3 runs to 14 residues. Trimming removed 9 bases from V and 7 bases from J; junction bases left unmatched: 8. CDR1 and CDR2 from the germline V gene are SGHNT and YENEEA. The genes are TRBV11-3 and TRBJ2-1, with 11 bases fitting TRBD2. The sequence was collected from a woman between 40 and 50 years old who had been exposed to COVID-19. Sequencing was performed on PBMCs or T cells enriched from blood (not recorded which). CDR3 sequence: CASGSGRARNEQFF. CDR3 sequence (DNA): TGTGCCAGTGGTAGCGGGAGGGCCCGGAATGAGCAGTTCTTC.